This entry lists 10 T cell receptor beta chains sequenced from one sample in a study of OX40 agonist ivuxolimab in advanced cancers. Profiled with immunoSEQ multiplex PCR; TCRdb holds only in-frame clones, not every one. This sample has about 67,000 clones, with 80% found just once. The sequences come from CD4+ or CD8+ T cells sorted from blood, collected in a trial of the OX40 agonist ivuxolimab. Receptors originate from an adult with an advanced solid tumor such as melanoma, head and neck, liver or kidney cancer.

The rearrangement uses TRBV7-2 and TRBJ2-5; D assignment may be TRBD1 or TRBD2 (6 bases each). The DNA end is a closer match to TRBJ2-7, so the J assignment may be wrong. This CDR3 comprises 15 residues. Germline CDR1 SGHTA, CDR2 FQGNSA. The CDR3 protein is CASSWGASDSYEQYF. The CDR3 region has the DNA TGTGCCAGCAGCTGGGGGGCTAGCGACTCCTACGAGCAGTACTTC.

J is TRBJ1-5 and V is TRBV2; the D is unclear. With 3 bases removed from V and 0 bases from J, the gap between germline ends came to 12 bases. Germline V CDR1 and CDR2: SNHLY, FYNNEI. This CDR3 is 16 amino acids long. The CDR3 nucleotides read TGTGCCAGCAGTGAGACCTGGGTTGATAGCAATCAGCCCCAGCATTTT. Translated: CASSETWVDSNQPQHF.

The V call is TRBV7-8, the J call TRBJ1-4; 7 bases align to TRBD1. Germline V lookup: CDR1 SGHVS, CDR2 FQNEAQ. The CDR3 runs to 15 residues. After removal of 5 bases from V and 5 bases from J, the junction contained 8 bases not matched to a gene. This CDR3 reads CASSPYGTANEKLFF. The CDR3 coding sequence is TGTGCCAGCAGCCCATACGGGACAGCCAATGAAAAACTGTTTTTT.

Comment on this clone: The sample contains more than one DNA sequence encoding this CDR3. The V gene is TRBV7-9, the J gene TRBJ2-3; D not certain. CDR1 and CDR2 (germline): SEHNR, FQNEAQ (reference sequence). Trimming stripped 5 bases from V and 0 bases from J, with 3 bases between. This CDR3 is 12 amino acids long. The CDR3 region has the DNA TGTGCCAGCAGCCCAAGCACAGATACGCAGTATTTT. Protein product: CASSPSTDTQYF.

The chain combines TRBV5-4 with TRBJ2-7; D is perhaps TRBD2 (5 bases). V lost 4 bases and J lost 6, with 20 bases in between. CDR3 size: 15 residues. From germline, CDR1 is SGHNT and CDR2 YYREEE (reference sequence). Here the CDR3 DNA reads TGTGCCAGCAGCAACGGAGGCCCCATGATGGGCGAGCAGTACGTC. As protein: CASSNGGPMMGEQYV.

V is TRBV18 and J is TRBJ2-7; D is tentatively TRBD1 or TRBD2 (5 bases each). This CDR3 spans 14 amino acids. CDR1 is KGHSH, CDR2 LQKENI, per germline. V gave up 0 bases and J gave up 3 bases, with 9 bases separating them. CDR3 residues: CASSPPPGGYEQYF. The CDR3 DNA follows: TGTGCCAGCTCACCACCCCCTGGGGGCTACGAGCAGTACTTC.

V usage is TRBV9 and J usage is TRBJ2-3, with D possibly matching TRBD2 (7 bases). CDR3 length equals 16 residues. The ends were cut back, 3 bases at V and 2 bases at J, with 16 bases in the middle. Germline values: CDR1 SGDLS, CDR2 YYNGEE. The CDR3 DNA reads as TGTGCCAGCAGCGCCCGTGGGGGGGCCAACACAGATACGCAGTATTTT. Its protein is CASSARGGANTDTQYF.

This sequence joins TRBV5-8 and TRBJ1-5, with a weak D call TRBD1 (6 bases). CDR1 and CDR2 from the germline V gene are SGHTS and YDEGEE. CDR3 length: 14 amino acids. V dropped 4 bases and J dropped 5 bases, with 13 bases sitting between them. CDR3 nucleotide sequence: TGTGCCAGCAGCCCACAGGGTACCCATCAGCCCCAGCATTTT. Protein: CASSPQGTHQPQHF.

This clone was recorded once. The chain is built from TRBV7-2 and TRBJ2-7; no clear D. V dropped 1 base and J dropped 2 bases, with 12 bases sitting between them. The CDR3 runs 15 residues. In germline, CDR1 is SGHTA, CDR2 FQGNSA. This CDR3 reads CASSLDAEAAYEQYV. CDR3 DNA sequence: TGTGCCAGCAGCTTAGATGCTGAGGCCGCCTACGAGCAGTACGTC.

The chain uses TRBV6-1 and TRBJ2-5; unclear D gene. Germline V gene lookup returns CDR1 MNHNS and CDR2 SASEGT. The V gene lost 0 bases and the J gene lost 4 bases, with 12 bases spanning the gap. The CDR3 length is 15 residues. CDR3 loop: CASSEARSSRETQYF. The CDR3 DNA reads as TGTGCCAGCAGTGAAGCCAGGAGTAGCCGAGAGACCCAGTACTTC.